This T cell receptor beta chain was identified during a study of T cells after yellow fever vaccination. Study observations and caveats: In post-booster samples, most primary-vaccination clones reappeared (about 95% CD4, 88% CD8).

Between the trimmed V and J ends, which lost 1 base and 1 base, there was a span of 14 bases. This CDR3 region has 16 residues. Looked up from germline, CDR1 is SGHVS and CDR2 is FQNEAQ. TCRdb reprocessed the 5' RACE reads via MiXCR and lists one record per CDR3 protein. The sample lists some 320,000 distinct CDR3 sequences, 3.5% to 4.5% occurring once. This clonotype was recorded a few times. Its cognate antigen is unknown. Sequencing was performed on PBMCs, taken 15 days after the yellow fever booster vaccination. This sequence joins TRBV7-8 and TRBJ2-7, with a weak D call TRBD2 (7 bases). The TCR originated in a man between 18 and 35 years old who received the YFV17D yellow fever vaccine. The CDR3 reads CASSLGAGAGSYEQYF. Here the CDR3 DNA reads TGTGCCAGCAGCTTAGGTGCGGGGGCCGGTTCCTACGAGCAGTACTTC.